This T cell receptor beta chain is drawn from a study of vaccination and CD4 T cells after COVID-19. Study-wide context: SARS-CoV-2 PCR on nasal swabs had been positive for the convalescent patients; fewer than 10 were mild and one was severe. Each person enrolled got two BNT162b2 or mRNA-1273 vaccine doses. Study-level results: The median proportion of reactive clones detected only post-vaccination in convalescent patients was 75% to 90%.

Concerning this clonotype itself: Its antigen remains unknown.

Trimming cost V 8 bases and J 8 bases, with 15 bases left between them. This CDR3 is 13 amino acids long. Germline V gene sequence: CDR1 MGHDK, CDR2 SYGVNS. As to treatment: roughly ten-day PBMC culture with coronavirus spike peptide pools or control peptides (ViraFEST assay). Oncomine TCR Beta short-read sequencing was applied to DNA from cultured CD4+ T cells. TCRdb re-derived calls from the PCR reads in MiXCR, one entry per CDR3 protein. The data show around 4,000 distinct CDR3 sequences, less than 20% seen once. The chain employs TRBV25-1 and TRBJ1-4; D is unresolved. Sequencing was carried out using CD4+ T cells from blood, cultured in vitro. The receptor comes from a human donor who had recovered from COVID-19. The DNA for the CDR3 is TGTGCCAGCCATTATCGGTCGGGGGAAAAACTGTTTTTT. Encoded protein: CASHYRSGEKLFF.